This TCR beta chain was sequenced for a study of blood T cell repertoires in COVID-19. Study summary: Both acute and convalescent COVID-19 samples were obtained from the United States, Italy and Spain.

TCRdb's table, derived via immunoSEQ multiplex PCR, lists solely in-frame clones and lacks some. The sample lists 250,000 to 350,000 clones; 80% to 90% were seen once. The germline V gene has CDR1 SGDLS and CDR2 YYNGEE. The CDR3 covers 15 residues. The V end lost 4 bases, the J end lost 4 bases, and 17 bases lay between the germline ends. Specimen: peripheral blood. The rearrangement links TRBV9 to TRBJ1-1, with a tentative D call TRBD1 (6 bases). The clonotype originates from a man aged 25 to 40 with acute or convalescent COVID-19. The CDR3, as DNA: TGTGCCAGCAGCCCGATACAGGGAGGGGGCACTGAAGCTTTCTTT. Translation: CASSPIQGGGTEAFF.